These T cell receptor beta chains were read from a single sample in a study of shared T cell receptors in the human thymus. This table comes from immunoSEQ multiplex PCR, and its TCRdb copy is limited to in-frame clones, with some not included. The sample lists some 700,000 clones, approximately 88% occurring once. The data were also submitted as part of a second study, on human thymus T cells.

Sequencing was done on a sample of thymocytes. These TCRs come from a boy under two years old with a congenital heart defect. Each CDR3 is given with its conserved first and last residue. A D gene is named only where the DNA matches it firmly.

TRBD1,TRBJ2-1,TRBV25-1,CASSGTGERSYNEQFF
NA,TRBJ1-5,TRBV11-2,CASSRPSEDWGNQPQHF
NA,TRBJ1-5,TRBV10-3,CATMWDNDTNQPQHF
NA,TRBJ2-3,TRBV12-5,CASGLVWRESPDTQYF
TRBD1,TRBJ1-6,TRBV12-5,CASGLDLGDRAMNSPLHF
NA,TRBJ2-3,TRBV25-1,CASSLEAQYF
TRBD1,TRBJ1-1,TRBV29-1,CSDSTGTEAFF
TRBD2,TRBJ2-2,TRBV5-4,CASSLAGPNTGELFF
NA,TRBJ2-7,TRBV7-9,CASPARQVVTSGEQYF
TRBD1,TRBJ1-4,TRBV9,CASSPQGAPLTNEKLFF
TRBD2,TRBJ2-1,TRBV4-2,CASSQLLAGLAYNEQFF
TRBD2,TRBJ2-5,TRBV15,CATSRGGAGGPETQYF
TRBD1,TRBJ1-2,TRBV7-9,CASHRGLYYGYTF
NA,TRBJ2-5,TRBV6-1,CASQGTRQETQYF
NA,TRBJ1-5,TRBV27,CASTIPAGNYGRRYSNQPQHF
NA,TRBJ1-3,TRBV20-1,CSAGDGNTIYF
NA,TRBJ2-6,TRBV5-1,CASSFPTGANVLTF
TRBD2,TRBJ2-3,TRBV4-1,CASSHTWSPTSGSRDTQYF
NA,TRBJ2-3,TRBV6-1,CASSENAAGRLPDTQYF
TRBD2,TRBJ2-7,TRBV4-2,CASSHSQQGAASGRSSYEQYF
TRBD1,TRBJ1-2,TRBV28,CASSRTGYYGYTF
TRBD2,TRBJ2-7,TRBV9,CASSVVGTSVFYEQYF
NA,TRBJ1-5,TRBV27,CASSAPGGNQPQHF
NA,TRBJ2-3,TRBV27,CASSYKREDTQYF
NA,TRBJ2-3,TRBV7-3,CASSPSERGTDTQYF
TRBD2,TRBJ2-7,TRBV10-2,CASSESSGGYEQYF
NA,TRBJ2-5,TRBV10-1,CASSVSEGPETQYF
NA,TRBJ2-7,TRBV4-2,CASSQRLRADEQYF
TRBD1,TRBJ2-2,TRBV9,CASSVGGKTGVIGELFF
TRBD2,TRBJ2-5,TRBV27,CASSLGTSGGQETQYF
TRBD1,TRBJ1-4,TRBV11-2,CASSPIETGIEKLFF
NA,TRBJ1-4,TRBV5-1,CASSPCPGEEKLFF
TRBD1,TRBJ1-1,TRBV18,CASSPPNGRGDTEAFF
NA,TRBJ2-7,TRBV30,CAWSVTGGRSYEQYF
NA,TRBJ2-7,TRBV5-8,CASTPGPSRSYEQYF
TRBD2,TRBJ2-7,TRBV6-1,CASSPRLAGAYEQYF
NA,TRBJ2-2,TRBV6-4,CASSPSSVGTGELFF
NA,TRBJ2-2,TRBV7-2,CASSLRRELFF
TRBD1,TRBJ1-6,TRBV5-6,CASSLGGGTGSRDSPLHF
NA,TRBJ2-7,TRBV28,CASSEPGLPSYEQYF
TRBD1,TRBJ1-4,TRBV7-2,CASSSTGGGEKLFF
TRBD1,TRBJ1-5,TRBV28,CASSFHAGTGFRGSNQPQHF
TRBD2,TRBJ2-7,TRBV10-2,CASSEREGRDEQYF
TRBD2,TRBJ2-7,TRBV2,CASKPGLVLHEQYF
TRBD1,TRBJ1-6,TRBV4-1,CASSQVGPNRDRAVPLHF